These 3 T cell receptor beta chains originate from one sample sequenced in a study of cytomegalovirus exposure and HLA in healthy donors. PCR amplification relied on 60 Vbeta primers (plus 13 Jbeta primers). This table comes from immunoSEQ multiplex PCR, and its TCRdb copy is limited to in-frame clones, with some not included. The ten top clones account for more than 0.95%, within a sample of just over 200,000 clones. Sequencing input: PBMCs. The origin of the receptors is a girl aged 2 to 10 in good health and CMV-seropositive.

This chain uses TRBV4-1 with TRBJ1-3, with a weak D call TRBD1 (5 bases). CDR3 length equals 16 residues. Trimming cost V 1 base and J 3 bases, with 13 bases left between them. Per germline, CDR1 MGHRA and CDR2 YSYEKL. CDR3 bases: TGCGCCAGCAGCCAAGTGGGGGGGATTAGTGGAAACACCATATATTTT. Residues: CASSQVGGISGNTIYF.

CDR3 protein: CASSTGQGKYEQYF. The CDR3 DNA reads TGCGCCAGCAGCACGGGACAGGGTAAATACGAGCAGTACTTC. The chain couples TRBV10-2 to TRBJ2-7; TRBD1 matches at 9 bases. The CDR3 covers 14 residues. Per germline, CDR1 WSHSY and CDR2 SAAADI. V trimming: 6 bases; J trimming: 4 bases; junction bases outside the gene matches: 7.

The chain uses TRBV28 and TRBJ2-7, with 10 bases identical to TRBD1. Germline V gene sequence: CDR1 MDHEN, CDR2 SYDVKM. The CDR3 has 13 amino acids. J was trimmed by 4 bases and V by 7 bases; bases with no gene match: 4. CDR3 loop: CASTTGGFYEQYF. The CDR3 coding sequence is TGTGCCAGCACGACAGGGGGCTTTTACGAGCAGTACTTC.